Below, 26 T cell receptor beta chains from the same sample are listed, as sequenced in a study of blood T cells in healthy people across ages. For the second PCR, which ran for 7 to 11 cycles, a sample-barcoded 5' primer and a J-beta primer mix were used. In TCRdb, the 5' RACE reads were re-called with MiXCR into one record per CDR3 protein. The table shows 550,000 to 750,000 distinct CDR3 sequences, with around 21% occurring only once. The specimen was blood. These TCRs come from an older man in good health.

Remarks on this clonotype: A junction end diverges from the germline sequence, so it may reflect a read error. The CDR3 loop reads CASILTGIPHF. CDR3 coding DNA: TGTGCCAGCATCCTCACCGGGATCCCTCACTTC. The genes are TRBV2 and TRBJ2-5, with D possibly TRBD2 on 5 matching bases. The V gene's germline CDR1 is SNHLY and CDR2 FYNNEI. The CDR3 has 11 amino acids.

This chain links TRBV7-2 with TRBJ2-5, with 7 bases lining up with TRBD2. In germline, CDR1 is SGHTA, CDR2 FQGNSA. The V segment lost 1 base and the J segment 5 bases; nucleotides outside the gene matches: 10. The CDR3 has 16 residues. The CDR3 reads CASSLVGSGGWETQYF. DNA of the CDR3: TGTGCCAGCAGCTTAGTCGGGTCGGGGGGTTGGGAGACCCAGTACTTC.

This clonotype turned up a few times. The chain is built from TRBV2 and TRBJ2-2, with D possibly being TRBD2 (6 bases). The V and J ends lost 6 bases and 5 bases respectively, with 16 bases between them. This CDR3 spans 15 amino acids. Germline-derived CDR1 and CDR2 are SNHLY and FYNNEI. For the CDR3, the DNA is TGTGCCAGCAGGCAGTCAGTTAGCGGTACCGGGGAGCTGTTTTTT. Translation gives CASRQSVSGTGELFF.

The V call is TRBV6-1, the J call TRBJ2-1; perhaps TRBD2 as D (6 bases). The V end was cut by 1 base, the J end by 1 base, with 11 bases between. Germline CDR1 and CDR2: MNHNS and SASEGT. This CDR3 region has 16 residues. The CDR3 spells CASSEGGVGSYNEQFF. CDR3 in DNA: TGTGCCAGCAGTGAAGGGGGGGTCGGTTCCTACAATGAGCAGTTCTTC.

This clonotype was observed a single time. The chain has TRBV28 and TRBJ2-1, with D perhaps matching TRBD2 (6 bases). CDR3 length: 15 residues. In germline, CDR1 is MDHEN, CDR2 SYDVKM. V shed 5 bases and J shed 0 bases, with 11 bases lying between them. The CDR3 loop is CASSTPGLSYNEQFF. The CDR3 nucleotides are TGTGCCAGCAGTACCCCGGGACTCTCCTACAATGAGCAGTTCTTC.

In this sample, this clonotype turned up a few times. The V gene is TRBV28, the J gene TRBJ2-1; TRBD2 is a possible D gene (5 bases). Germline assignment: CDR1 MDHEN and CDR2 SYDVKM. This CDR3 comprises 12 residues. The germline V and J ends were trimmed by 6 bases and 7 bases, with 10 bases remaining between them. The CDR3 DNA reads as TGTGCCAGCAGGGACTCAGGAAATGAGCAGTTCTTC. As protein: CASRDSGNEQFF.

This rearrangement joins TRBV6-6 to TRBJ2-1; the D is unclear. The assigned J gene may be wrong: the sequence end matches TRBJ2-7 better. CDR1 is MNHNY and CDR2 is SVGAGI in the germline V gene (reference sequence). The CDR3 runs 14 residues. CDR3 coding DNA: TGTGCCAGCAGTCAATCCTCGAAGACCTACGAGCAGTACTTC. Translation: CASSQSSKTYEQYF.

This clonotype has just a few counts. V usage is TRBV7-8 and J usage is TRBJ2-3; D is unresolved. This CDR3 is 14 amino acids long. CDR1 and CDR2 (germline): SGHVS, FQNEAQ. The V end was cut by 1 base, the J end by 6 bases, with 11 bases between. CDR3 amino acids: CASSLDGPLDTQYF. CDR3 in DNA: TGTGCCAGCAGCTTAGACGGCCCCCTGGATACGCAGTATTTT.

As to this clonotype: This may be a read error: a much more frequent sequence differs by one nucleotide. The genes are TRBV5-1 and TRBJ2-1; 7 bases agree with TRBD2. Germline V lookup: CDR1 SGHRS, CDR2 YFSETQ. The CDR3 extends over 13 amino acids. As DNA, the CDR3 is TGCGCCAGCAGCTTGACTAGCGCCAATGAGCAGCTCTTC. Translated: CASSLTSANEQLF.

This clonotype was seen once. The chain carries TRBV28 and TRBJ2-7, with a possible D match to TRBD2 (5 bases). V was shortened by 0 bases and J by 3 bases, with 9 bases between the two germline ends. Germline assignment: CDR1 MDHEN and CDR2 SYDVKM. This CDR3 has 14 amino acids. CDR3 DNA sequence: TGTGCCAGCAGTTTATGGGGGAGAGGCTACGAGCAGTACTTC. Translated: CASSLWGRGYEQYF.

This clonotype was observed a handful of times. The CDR3 loop reads CSARDLAGSEKLFF. DNA of the CDR3: TGCAGTGCTAGAGATCTGGCAGGGAGTGAAAAACTGTTTTTT. The chain combines TRBV20-1 with TRBJ1-4, with a possible D match to TRBD1 (5 bases). Trimming shortened V by 0 bases and J by 7 bases, and 12 bases separated the two germline ends. Looked up from germline, CDR1 is DFQATT and CDR2 is SNEGSKA (reference sequence). The CDR3 has 14 residues.

The rearrangement links TRBV20-1 to TRBJ2-5; 7 bases line up with TRBD2. This CDR3 region has 13 residues. Unmatched junction bases numbered 8, after V lost 5 bases and J lost 5 bases. CDR1 and CDR2 (germline): DFQATT, SNEGSKA (reference sequence). CDR3 nucleotide sequence: TGCAGTGCTGTCCGGGACGGGAGGGAGACCCAGTACTTC. Translating gives CSAVRDGRETQYF.

The rearrangement joins TRBV20-1 to TRBJ2-7; 7 nucleotides align to TRBD2. V gave up 5 bases and J gave up 0 bases; unmatched junction bases: 7. Germline V gene lookup returns CDR1 DFQATT and CDR2 SNEGSKA (reference sequence). This CDR3 region has 14 residues. For the CDR3, the DNA is TGCAGTGCTGGTCGAGCGGGATCCTCCTACGAGCAGTACTTC. This codes for CSAGRAGSSYEQYF.

The chain combines TRBV20-1 with TRBJ2-3, with D unclear. The germline CDR1 and CDR2 sequences are DFQATT and SNEGSKA (reference sequence). The V end was cut by 2 bases, the J end by 3 bases, with 3 bases between. The CDR3 sequence is 11 residues long. Here the CDR3 reads CSARRTDTQYF. Here the CDR3 DNA reads TGCAGTGCTAGAAGAACAGATACGCAGTATTTT.

This clonotype was counted only a few times. The rearrangement links TRBV28 to TRBJ2-1, with D uncertain. The J call is doubtful: the DNA matches TRBJ2-7 better. The CDR3 has 15 residues. Germline V gene sequence: CDR1 MDHEN, CDR2 SYDVKM. CDR3: CASSYTGQTSYEQYF. CDR3 in DNA: TGTGCCAGCAGTTACACGGGTCAAACCTCCTACGAGCAGTACTTC.

This clonotype showed up many times. V and J are TRBV28 and TRBJ2-3; no definite D call. V lost 1 base to trimming and J lost 2 bases, with 10 bases between them. Germline assignment: CDR1 MDHEN and CDR2 SYDVKM. This CDR3 contains 15 residues. The CDR3 loop is CASSLFWDSTDTQYF. CDR3 coding DNA: TGTGCCAGCAGTTTATTCTGGGATTCCACAGATACGCAGTATTTT.

The chain combines TRBV12-3 or TRBV12-4 with TRBJ2-5, with D uncertain. The DNA matches TRBJ2-7 better at its end, which makes the J call doubtful. This CDR3 comprises 13 residues. The CDR3 sequence: CASSARVGYEQYF. The CDR3 DNA is TGTGCCAGCAGCGCCCGCGTGGGATACGAGCAGTACTTC.

The sample holds a few counts of this clonotype. The chain joins TRBV7-8 to TRBJ2-3; D is unresolved. The germline V gene has CDR1 SGHVS and CDR2 FQNEAQ. The CDR3 is 17 amino acids. Trimming took off 1 base at V and 2 bases at J, with 16 bases between the two ends. The CDR3 DNA reads TGTGCCAGCAGCTTAGAGGCACAGATAATAAACACAGATACGCAGTATTTT. Translating gives CASSLEAQIINTDTQYF.

Only a few counts were recorded for this clonotype. This rearrangement joins TRBV10-1 to TRBJ1-1, with 8 bases that match TRBD1. Germline lookup yields CDR1 WNHNN and CDR2 SYGVQD (reference sequence). The CDR3 totals 14 residues. The junction had 7 bases not matched to a gene; V was cut back by 6 bases and J by 4 bases. CDR3 sequence (DNA): TGCGCCAGCAGCGAAGACAGGGGCCCCACTGAAGCTTTCTTT. Its protein is CASSEDRGPTEAFF.

This sequence joins TRBV7-3 and TRBJ2-1; D is ambiguous. The CDR3 loop spans 16 amino acids. CDR1 is SGHTA and CDR2 is FQGTGA in the germline V gene. With 2 bases removed from V and 2 bases from J, the gap between germline ends came to 13 bases. This CDR3 reads CASSLLPPGPYNEQFF. DNA of the CDR3: TGTGCCAGCAGCTTATTACCTCCCGGTCCCTACAATGAGCAGTTCTTC.

This clonotype came up a few times. V and J are TRBV5-1 and TRBJ1-5; D not resolved. The V gene lost 4 bases and the J gene lost 7 bases, with 12 bases spanning the gap. The V gene's germline CDR1 is SGHRS and CDR2 YFSETQ. The CDR3 loop spans 13 amino acids. The CDR3 loop is CASSKGIEQPQHF. In DNA form, the CDR3 reads TGCGCCAGCAGCAAGGGTATTGAGCAGCCCCAGCATTTT. Complete variable domain (other parts from reference TRBV5-1 and TRBJ1-5): KAGVTQTPRYLIKTRGQQVTLSCSPISGHRSVSWYQQTPGQGLQFLFEYFSETQRNKGNFPGRFSGRQFSNSRSEMNVSTLELGDSALYLCASSKGIEQPQHFGDGTRLSIL.

This clonotype has only a few counts. The J gene is TRBJ1-1, the V gene TRBV25-1, with D maybe TRBD1 (5 bases). The CDR3 is 15 residues long. The germline V gene encodes CDR1 MGHDK and CDR2 SYGVNS. With 3 bases removed from V and 5 bases from J, the gap between germline ends came to 16 bases. This chain's CDR3 is CASSDRLGGRTEAFF. The CDR3 DNA sequence: TGTGCCAGCAGTGACCGCTTGGGGGGGAGGACTGAAGCTTTCTTT. Full variable domain (outside the CDR3, taken from reference TRBV25-1 and TRBJ1-1): EADIYQTPRYLVIGTGKKITLECSQTMGHDKMYWYQQDPGMELHLIHYSYGVNSTEKGDLSSESTVSRIRTEHFPLTLESARPSHTSQYLCASSDRLGGRTEAFFGQGTRLTVV.

The V and J genes are TRBV27 and TRBJ2-1; 7 bases fit TRBD1. The CDR3 extends over 17 amino acids. With 6 bases clipped from V and 5 bases from J, the junction kept 16 bases outside the gene matches. CDR1 MNHEY and CDR2 SMNVEV come from the germline V gene (reference sequence). The CDR3: CASSPKGARLRNNEQFF. CDR3 coding DNA: TGTGCCAGCAGCCCGAAGGGGGCCCGGCTAAGGAACAATGAGCAGTTCTTC.

This clonotype has just one count. The V gene is TRBV30, the J gene TRBJ1-4; perhaps TRBD1 as D (5 bases). Per the germline V gene, CDR1 is GTSNPN and CDR2 is SVGIG (reference sequence). Trimming pared 0 bases from V and 4 bases from J, leaving 12 bases between. This CDR3 comprises 15 residues. The CDR3 region is CAWSVKGSSNEKLFF. The CDR3 DNA reads as TGTGCCTGGAGTGTTAAGGGGAGTAGTAATGAAAAACTGTTTTTT.

About this clonotype itself: The CDR3 carries no conserved terminal phenylalanine or tryptophan, so it likely arises from a read error. CDR3: CATSRVGGGPRNTEAFV. CDR3 DNA sequence: TGTGCCACCAGCAGAGTCGGAGGTGGTCCGAGGAACACTGAAGCTTTCGTT. The V gene is TRBV15, the J gene TRBJ1-1, with D hard to call. CDR1 LNHNV and CDR2 YYDKDF come from the germline V gene (reference sequence). The CDR3 has 17 amino acids. Trimming took 1 base from V and 1 from J, leaving 16 bases between them.

The V call is TRBV5-6, the J call TRBJ1-1; a possible D gene is TRBD1 (5 bases). This CDR3 is 13 amino acids long. V dropped 7 bases and J dropped 1 base, with 11 bases sitting between them. Germline V gene sequence: CDR1 SGHDT, CDR2 YYEEEE. This CDR3 reads CASGGDSNTEAFF. Here the CDR3 DNA reads TGTGCCAGCGGTGGGGACTCGAACACTGAAGCTTTCTTT.